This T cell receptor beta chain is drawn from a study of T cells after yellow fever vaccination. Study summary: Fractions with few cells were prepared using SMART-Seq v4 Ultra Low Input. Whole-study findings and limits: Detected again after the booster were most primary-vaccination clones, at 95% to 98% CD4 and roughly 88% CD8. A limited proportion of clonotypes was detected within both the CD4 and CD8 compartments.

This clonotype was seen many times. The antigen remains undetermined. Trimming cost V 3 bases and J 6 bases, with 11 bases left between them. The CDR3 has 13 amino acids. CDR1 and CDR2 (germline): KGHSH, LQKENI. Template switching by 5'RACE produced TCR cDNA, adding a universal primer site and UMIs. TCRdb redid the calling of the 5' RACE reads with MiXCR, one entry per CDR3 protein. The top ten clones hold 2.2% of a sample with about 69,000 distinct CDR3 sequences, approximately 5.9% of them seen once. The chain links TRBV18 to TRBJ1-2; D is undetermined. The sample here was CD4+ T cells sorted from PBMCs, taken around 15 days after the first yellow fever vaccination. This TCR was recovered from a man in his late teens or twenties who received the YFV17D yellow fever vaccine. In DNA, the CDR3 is TGTGCCAGCTCACCTACCCTAGAAGATGGCTACACCTTC. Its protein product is CASSPTLEDGYTF.